This T cell receptor (beta chain) was captured by sequencing in a study of cytotoxic CD8 clonotypes in ibrutinib-treated CLL. Overall study results and limits: Public clonotypes, rarely seen, contracted or held steady on treatment. Starting clonality was above that of age-matched healthy donors and tracked circulating CD8+ T-cell counts. Clonality rose at ibrutinib response and fell back toward baseline at progression.

Trimming cost V 3 bases and J 0 bases, with 6 bases left between them. Germline CDR1 SNHLY, CDR2 FYNNEI. The CDR3 loop spans 13 amino acids. Turning to this clone: The antigen is not known.

Some clones are missing from TCRdb's copy, which holds only in-frame ones; the method was immunoSEQ multiplex PCR. Here the sample spans a few hundred thousand clones, 70% being singletons. This TCR was sampled from a human donor with chronic lymphocytic leukemia. The chain combines TRBV2 with TRBJ2-7; D remains unclear. Sequencing was performed on PBMCs, taken after 24 months of ibrutinib treatment. The CDR3 nucleotides are TGTGCCAGCAGTGACATGACCTCCTACGAGCAGTACTTC. It encodes CASSDMTSYEQYF.